Shown below are 10 T cell receptor beta chains from a single sample sequenced in a study of cytomegalovirus exposure and HLA in healthy donors. PCR was performed using 60 Vbeta and 13 Jbeta primers. Measured with immunoSEQ multiplex PCR; TCRdb has only the in-frame clones, and not every one. This sample has some 190,000 clones; 81% occur once, and the top ten carry 1.5% to 2%. Sequencing used PBMCs. The origin of the receptors is a man between 18 and 35 years old in good health and CMV-seronegative.

This chain joins TRBV6-1 and TRBJ2-7; D might be TRBD2 (7 bases). Between the trimmed V and J ends, which lost 2 bases and 2 bases, there was a span of 19 bases. The CDR3 runs to 17 residues. Per germline, CDR1 MNHNS and CDR2 SASEGT. The CDR3 bases are TGTGCCAGCAGTGAATTAAGGGAGGGGGACTGGACCTACGAGCAGTACTTC. Translation: CASSELREGDWTYEQYF.

The genes are TRBV7-3 and TRBJ2-7; weak D call: TRBD1 (5 bases). CDR1 is SGHTA, CDR2 FQGTGA, per germline. V was cut by 5 bases and J by 3 bases, with 17 bases left in between. The CDR3 consists of 15 residues. The CDR3 sequence is CASSEGDSSYYEQYF. The CDR3 nucleotides read TGTGCCAGCAGCGAAGGGGATTCTAGTTACTACGAGCAGTACTTC.

The genes are TRBV5-1 and TRBJ2-6, with D possibly TRBD1 on 5 matching bases. Germline values: CDR1 SGHRS, CDR2 YFSETQ. The CDR3 sequence is 15 residues long. Between the trimmed V and J ends, which lost 1 base and 1 base, there was a span of 6 bases. In DNA, the CDR3 is TGCGCCAGCAGCTTGCAGGGATCTGGGGCCAACGTCCTGACTTTC. It is translated as CASSLQGSGANVLTF.

The chain links TRBV9 to TRBJ2-5; a possible D gene is TRBD2 (6 bases). Germline lookup yields CDR1 SGDLS and CDR2 YYNGEE. The germline V and J ends were trimmed by 0 bases and 4 bases, with 22 bases remaining between them. There are 18 residues in the CDR3. CDR3 amino acids: CASSVDSGGERDGETQYF. CDR3 nucleotides: TGTGCCAGCAGCGTAGATTCTGGCGGGGAGCGAGACGGAGAGACCCAGTACTTC.

The V and J genes are TRBV28 and TRBJ2-5, with 15 nucleotides matching TRBD2. Near its end, the DNA agrees better with TRBJ2-7, so the J call may be wrong. This CDR3 has 18 amino acids. Looked up from germline, CDR1 is MDHEN and CDR2 is SYDVKM. CDR3: CASSLGGPGLAGGYEQYF. CDR3 coding DNA: TGTGCCAGCAGCTTGGGAGGCCCGGGACTAGCGGGAGGTTACGAGCAGTACTTC.

The genes are TRBV5-4 and TRBJ2-1, with a possible D match to TRBD1 (5 bases). This CDR3 contains 14 residues. V was pared by 4 bases and J by 2 bases, with 10 bases between. Germline CDR1 is SGHNT and CDR2 is YYREEE (reference sequence). CDR3 amino acids: CASSQRQTYNEQFF. In DNA, the CDR3 is TGTGCCAGCAGCCAGCGACAGACCTACAATGAGCAGTTCTTC.

The chain employs TRBV7-9 and TRBJ1-1; no firm D call. Germline values: CDR1 SEHNR, CDR2 FQNEAQ (reference sequence). V lost 4 bases, J lost 1 base, and 7 bases lay in between. This CDR3 has 13 residues. CDR3 protein: CASSSEGNTEAFF. DNA for the CDR3: TGTGCCAGCAGCTCGGAGGGGAACACTGAAGCTTTCTTT.

This chain uses TRBV5-1 with TRBJ2-5; 10 positions match TRBD2. The CDR3 covers 15 residues. With 2 bases clipped from V and 2 bases from J, the junction kept 3 bases outside the gene matches. CDR1 is SGHRS and CDR2 is YFSETQ in the germline V gene. Written as DNA, the CDR3 is TGCGCCAGCAGCTTATCACTAGCGGGGCAAGAGACCCAGTACTTC. Translating it yields CASSLSLAGQETQYF.

The chain uses TRBV5-4 and TRBJ1-3, with D perhaps TRBD1 (5 bases). V was pared by 4 bases and J by 0 bases, with 8 bases between. CDR1 and CDR2 (germline): SGHNT, YYREEE (reference sequence). The CDR3 runs to 14 residues. The CDR3 here is CASSLGLSGNTIYF. The CDR3 coding sequence is TGTGCCAGCAGCCTGGGACTCTCTGGAAACACCATATATTTT.

The chain links TRBV9 to TRBJ1-1, with 7 nucleotides matching TRBD1. The V gene end was trimmed by 2 bases and the J gene end by 6 bases; junction bases not matched to a gene: 4. The CDR3 sequence is 13 residues long. Germline V gene data show CDR1 as SGDLS and CDR2 as YYNGEE. DNA for the CDR3: TGTGCCAGCAGCGTTACAGGGGAGGCTGAAGCTTTCTTT. It translates to CASSVTGEAEAFF.